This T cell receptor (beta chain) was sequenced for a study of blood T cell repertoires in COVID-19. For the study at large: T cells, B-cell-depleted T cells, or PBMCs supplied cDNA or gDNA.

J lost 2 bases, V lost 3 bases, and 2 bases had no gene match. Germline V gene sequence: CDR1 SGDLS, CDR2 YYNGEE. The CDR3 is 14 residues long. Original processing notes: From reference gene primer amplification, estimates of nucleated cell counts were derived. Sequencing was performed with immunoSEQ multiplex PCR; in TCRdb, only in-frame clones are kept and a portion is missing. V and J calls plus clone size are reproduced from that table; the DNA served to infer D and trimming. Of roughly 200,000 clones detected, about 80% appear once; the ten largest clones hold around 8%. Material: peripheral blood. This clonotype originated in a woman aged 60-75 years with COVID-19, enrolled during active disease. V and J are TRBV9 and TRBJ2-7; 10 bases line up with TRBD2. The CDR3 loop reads CASSESGRAYEQYF. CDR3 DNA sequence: TGTGCCAGCAGCGAGAGCGGGAGGGCCTACGAGCAGTACTTC.